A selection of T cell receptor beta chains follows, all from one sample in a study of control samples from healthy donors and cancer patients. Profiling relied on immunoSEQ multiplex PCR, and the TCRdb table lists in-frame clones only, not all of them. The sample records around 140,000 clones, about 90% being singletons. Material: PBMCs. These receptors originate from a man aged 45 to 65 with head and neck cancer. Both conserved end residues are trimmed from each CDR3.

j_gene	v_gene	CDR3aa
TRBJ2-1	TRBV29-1	SARTSGITEQF
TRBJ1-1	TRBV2	ASSVNPARNTEAF
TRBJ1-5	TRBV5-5	ASSPSGSGQPQH
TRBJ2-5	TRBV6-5	ASSYGRGRGETQY
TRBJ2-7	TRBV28	ASSLLGSPEQY
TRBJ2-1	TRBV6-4	ASSDSLASGSNREQF
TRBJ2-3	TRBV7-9	ASSLLGLMDTQY
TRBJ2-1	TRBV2	ASDSSGSSYNEQF
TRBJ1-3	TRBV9	ASSVGGSYSGNTIY
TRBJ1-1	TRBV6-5	ASSYSAGTEAF
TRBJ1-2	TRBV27	ASSLALDAGGYT
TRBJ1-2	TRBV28	ASSSRRTGGPGYGYT
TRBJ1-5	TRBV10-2	ASSELDWENSNQPQH
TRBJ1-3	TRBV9	ASSVRGTSSGNTIY
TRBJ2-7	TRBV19	ASSIGTRGLNEQY
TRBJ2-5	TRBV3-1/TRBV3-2	ASSPGSGRSETQY